This T cell receptor beta chain comes out of a study of T-cell memory formation after mild COVID-19. Study in general: Across donors, TCR clusters were largely donor specific.

Study-wide points: Clones which contracted sat mainly in CM and EM if CD4+, and in EMRA if CD8+.

TCRdb used MiXCR to reprocess the 5' RACE reads, holding one entry per CDR3 protein. The sample records hundreds of thousands of distinct CDR3 sequences, 20% to 25% being singletons. As to this clonotype: Its antigen is not identified.

The ends lost 8 bases at V and 8 bases at J; junction bases unmatched: 11. CDR3 size: 14 residues. Germline V gene data show CDR1 as SEHNR and CDR2 as FQNEAQ (reference sequence). This sequence was found in an adult woman who had mild COVID-19 (a few samples of this study predate the infection). Cell type and time point are not known. The chain combines TRBV7-9 with TRBJ2-1; 8 bases align to TRBD1. The sequencing sample was made of PBMCs or a T cell subset sorted from them (not recorded which). The CDR3 coding sequence is TGTGCCAGCGCCCCGACAGGGGACGGAGATGAGCAGTTCTTC. As protein: CASAPTGDGDEQFF.